A selection of T cell receptor beta chains follows, all from one sample in a study of technical replicates of blood from a few donors. Assay used: immunoSEQ multiplex PCR; TCRdb lists only in-frame clones, some missing. The table includes roughly 80,000 clones, 96% detected once. Sequenced: T cells isolated from PBMCs. The receptors stem from a human donor in good health. The CDR3 runs from the conserved cysteine through the conserved F or W. Fields, in order: clone size, J gene, D gene, V gene, CDR3 protein, CDR3 DNA. A D gene is named only where the DNA matches it firmly. Only some rows state a clone size, as once, few, many or a class for expanded clones.

abundance: once; j_gene: TRBJ2-1; d_gene: TRBD1; v_gene: TRBV7-9; CDR3aa: CASIFTAGQGDNEQFF; CDR3nt: TGTGCCAGCATCTTCACCGCGGGACAGGGGGACAATGAGCAGTTCTTC
abundance: .; j_gene: TRBJ2-7; d_gene: .; v_gene: TRBV27; CDR3aa: CASSKGGDEQYF; CDR3nt: TGTGCCAGCAGCAAGGGAGGAGACGAGCAGTACTTC
abundance: .; j_gene: TRBJ1-2; d_gene: .; v_gene: TRBV4-1; CDR3aa: CASSQDWTDGYTF; CDR3nt: TGCGCCAGCAGCCAAGACTGGACAGATGGCTACACCTTC
abundance: .; j_gene: TRBJ2-7; d_gene: .; v_gene: TRBV7-9; CDR3aa: CASLKAGQSSYEQYF; CDR3nt: TGTGCCAGCCTTAAGGCGGGACAGTCCTCCTACGAGCAGTACTTC
abundance: .; j_gene: TRBJ2-7; d_gene: TRBD2; v_gene: TRBV27; CDR3aa: CASSLVGLAGGPSYEQYF; CDR3nt: TGTGCCAGCAGTTTGGTAGGACTAGCGGGAGGGCCCTCCTACGAGCAGTACTTC
abundance: .; j_gene: TRBJ2-7; d_gene: TRBD1; v_gene: TRBV18; CDR3aa: CASRQGGAYEQYF; CDR3nt: TGTGCCAGCCGACAGGGGGGGGCCTACGAGCAGTACTTC
abundance: .; j_gene: TRBJ1-5; d_gene: .; v_gene: TRBV19; CDR3aa: CASSIYSSNQPQHF; CDR3nt: TGTGCCAGTAGTATTTATTCGTCGAATCAGCCCCAGCATTTT
abundance: .; j_gene: TRBJ2-5; d_gene: .; v_gene: TRBV5-1; CDR3aa: CASSLTGATQETQYF; CDR3nt: TGCGCCAGCAGCCTAACCGGAGCGACCCAAGAGACCCAGTACTTC
abundance: .; j_gene: TRBJ1-3; d_gene: .; v_gene: TRBV7-8; CDR3aa: CASSRRQLPSTIYF; CDR3nt: TGTGCCAGCAGCCGACGACAGTTACCCTCGACCATATATTTT
abundance: .; j_gene: TRBJ2-3; d_gene: .; v_gene: TRBV13; CDR3aa: CASSLGTLAKNLSTDTQYF; CDR3nt: TGTGCCAGCAGCTTAGGAACCTTAGCCAAGAATTTGAGCACAGATACGCAGTATTTT
abundance: .; j_gene: TRBJ2-1; d_gene: TRBD2; v_gene: TRBV6-5; CDR3aa: CASSSKRLAGVDEQFF; CDR3nt: TGTGCCAGCAGTTCCAAACGACTAGCGGGAGTTGATGAGCAGTTCTTC
abundance: .; j_gene: TRBJ2-3; d_gene: TRBD2; v_gene: TRBV7-6; CDR3aa: CASSLGGLAFTDTQYF; CDR3nt: TGTGCCAGCAGCTTAGGGGGACTAGCGTTCACAGATACGCAGTATTTT
abundance: .; j_gene: TRBJ1-1; d_gene: TRBD1; v_gene: TRBV7-3; CDR3aa: CASSPTGGQLRTEAFF; CDR3nt: TGTGCCAGCAGCCCGACAGGGGGGCAACTACGCACTGAAGCTTTCTTT
abundance: .; j_gene: TRBJ2-7; d_gene: TRBD2; v_gene: TRBV5-1; CDR3aa: CASSLSGGRAYEQYF; CDR3nt: TGCGCCAGCAGCTTGTCGGGAGGACGAGCCTACGAGCAGTACTTC
abundance: .; j_gene: TRBJ1-1; d_gene: .; v_gene: TRBV5-4; CDR3aa: CASSSHPLMNTEAFF; CDR3nt: TGTGCCAGCAGCTCCCACCCACTCATGAACACTGAAGCTTTCTTT
abundance: .; j_gene: TRBJ2-1; d_gene: TRBD1; v_gene: TRBV29-1; CDR3aa: CSVGPIQGDEQFF; CDR3nt: TGCAGCGTTGGACCTATTCAGGGGGATGAGCAGTTCTTC
abundance: .; j_gene: TRBJ2-7; d_gene: .; v_gene: TRBV4-1; CDR3aa: CASSQVPGDYEQYF; CDR3nt: TGCGCCAGCAGCCAAGTCCCGGGGGACTACGAGCAGTACTTC
abundance: .; j_gene: TRBJ2-7; d_gene: TRBD2; v_gene: TRBV29-1; CDR3aa: CSAHGDGAGGF; CDR3nt: TGCAGCGCCCACGGGGACGGAGCGGGAGGATTC
abundance: .; j_gene: TRBJ1-1; d_gene: TRBD1; v_gene: TRBV5-1; CDR3aa: CASSWDRVVAEAFF; CDR3nt: TGCGCCAGCAGCTGGGACAGGGTGGTGGCTGAAGCTTTCTTT
abundance: .; j_gene: TRBJ2-1; d_gene: .; v_gene: TRBV27; CDR3aa: CATAYRAYNEQFF; CDR3nt: TGTGCCACCGCGTACAGGGCCTACAATGAGCAGTTCTTC
abundance: .; j_gene: TRBJ2-3; d_gene: TRBD1; v_gene: TRBV7-2; CDR3aa: CASSVTRGPEDTQYF; CDR3nt: TGTGCCAGCAGCGTGACGAGGGGGCCGGAAGATACGCAGTATTTT
abundance: .; j_gene: TRBJ2-7; d_gene: TRBD1; v_gene: TRBV30; CDR3aa: CAWSVKAAGGEVYF; CDR3nt: TGTGCCTGGAGTGTAAAGGCGGCAGGGGGCGAGGTGTACTTC
abundance: .; j_gene: TRBJ1-2; d_gene: .; v_gene: TRBV19; CDR3aa: CASSIDLGGNYGYTF; CDR3nt: TGTGCCAGTAGTATAGATCTTGGCGGGAACTATGGCTACACCTTC
abundance: .; j_gene: TRBJ1-2; d_gene: .; v_gene: TRBV6-5; CDR3aa: CASSSFRGGGDGYTF; CDR3nt: TGTGCCAGCAGTTCTTTCCGGGGAGGGGGGGATGGCTACACCTTC
abundance: .; j_gene: TRBJ1-2; d_gene: TRBD1; v_gene: TRBV28; CDR3aa: CASSRDSLNYGYTF; CDR3nt: TGTGCCAGCAGCCGGGACAGCTTAAACTATGGCTACACCTTC
abundance: .; j_gene: TRBJ2-5; d_gene: TRBD1; v_gene: TRBV4-1; CDR3aa: CASSHITGEETQYF; CDR3nt: TGCGCCAGCAGCCACATAACAGGGGAGGAGACCCAGTACTTC
abundance: .; j_gene: TRBJ1-1; d_gene: .; v_gene: TRBV6-6; CDR3aa: CASSYSGADTEAFF; CDR3nt: TGTGCCAGCAGTTACTCGGGGGCTGACACTGAAGCTTTCTTT
abundance: .; j_gene: TRBJ2-2; d_gene: TRBD2; v_gene: TRBV29-1; CDR3aa: CSVTGLAGGWIAGELFF; CDR3nt: TGCAGCGTGACCGGGCTAGCGGGGGGGTGGATCGCCGGGGAGCTGTTTTTT
abundance: once; j_gene: TRBJ1-5; d_gene: .; v_gene: TRBV28; CDR3aa: CASRRGKGVGQPQHF; CDR3nt: TGTGCCAGCAGAAGAGGAAAGGGGGTTGGACAGCCCCAGCATTTT
abundance: .; j_gene: TRBJ2-1; d_gene: .; v_gene: TRBV12-5; CDR3aa: CASGLTRAPLYNEQFF; CDR3nt: TGTGCTAGTGGTTTGACCCGAGCACCTCTCTACAATGAGCAGTTCTTC
abundance: .; j_gene: TRBJ2-1; d_gene: .; v_gene: TRBV5-1; CDR3aa: CASSRDTDNEQFF; CDR3nt: TGCGCCAGCAGCCGGGACACGGACAATGAGCAGTTCTTC
abundance: .; j_gene: TRBJ1-1; d_gene: .; v_gene: TRBV29-1; CDR3aa: CSVAGRLNTEAFF; CDR3nt: TGCAGCGTGGCGGGACGGTTGAACACTGAAGCTTTCTTT
abundance: .; j_gene: TRBJ1-5; d_gene: .; v_gene: TRBV28; CDR3aa: CASSTFSGSKPQHF; CDR3nt: TGTGCCAGCAGCACGTTCAGTGGCTCAAAGCCCCAGCATTTT
abundance: .; j_gene: TRBJ1-1; d_gene: TRBD1; v_gene: TRBV7-9; CDR3aa: CASSSTGFNTEAFF; CDR3nt: TGTGCCAGCAGCTCGACAGGGTTTAACACTGAAGCTTTCTTT
abundance: .; j_gene: TRBJ1-5; d_gene: .; v_gene: TRBV28; CDR3aa: CASSQQQPQHF; CDR3nt: TGTGCCAGCAGCCAACAACAGCCCCAGCATTTT
abundance: .; j_gene: TRBJ2-6; d_gene: .; v_gene: TRBV7-8; CDR3aa: CASSLGRRGTLSSGANVLTF; CDR3nt: TGTGCCAGCAGCTTAGGAAGACGGGGAACCCTTAGCTCTGGGGCCAACGTCCTGACTTTC
abundance: .; j_gene: TRBJ2-1; d_gene: .; v_gene: TRBV7-9; CDR3aa: CASSSGYEQFF; CDR3nt: TGTGCCAGCAGCTCAGGATATGAGCAGTTCTTC
abundance: .; j_gene: TRBJ2-7; d_gene: .; v_gene: TRBV28; CDR3aa: CASSGATEVYEQYF; CDR3nt: TGTGCCAGCAGTGGGGCGACAGAGGTCTACGAGCAGTACTTC
abundance: .; j_gene: TRBJ2-1; d_gene: TRBD2; v_gene: TRBV5-1; CDR3aa: CASSLVATSGGVSYNEQFF; CDR3nt: TGCGCCAGCAGCTTGGTGGCGACTAGCGGGGGGGTCTCCTACAATGAGCAGTTCTTC
abundance: .; j_gene: TRBJ1-2; d_gene: .; v_gene: TRBV5-4; CDR3aa: CASSFQGGLGYGYTF; CDR3nt: TGTGCCAGCAGTTTCCAGGGAGGGTTGGGCTATGGCTACACCTTC
abundance: .; j_gene: TRBJ2-7; d_gene: .; v_gene: TRBV6-5; CDR3aa: CASSRTTSSYEQYF; CDR3nt: TGTGCCAGCAGTCGTACGACTAGTTCCTACGAGCAGTACTTC
abundance: .; j_gene: TRBJ2-7; d_gene: TRBD1; v_gene: TRBV6-1; CDR3aa: CASRKRDSNEQYF; CDR3nt: TGTGCCAGCAGAAAAAGGGACAGTAACGAGCAGTACTTC
abundance: .; j_gene: TRBJ1-1; d_gene: TRBD1; v_gene: TRBV4-1; CDR3aa: CASSPGQGSETEAFF; CDR3nt: TGCGCCAGCAGCCCGGGACAGGGCTCGGAGACTGAAGCTTTCTTT
abundance: .; j_gene: TRBJ2-7; d_gene: .; v_gene: TRBV28; CDR3aa: CASSSPPGGSYEQYF; CDR3nt: TGTGCCAGCAGTTCCCCTCCCGGGGGAAGCTACGAGCAGTACTTC
abundance: .; j_gene: TRBJ2-2; d_gene: .; v_gene: TRBV15; CDR3aa: CATSGTTRWYPGELFF; CDR3nt: TGTGCCACCAGCGGAACGACAAGGTGGTACCCCGGGGAGCTGTTTTTT
abundance: .; j_gene: TRBJ2-1; d_gene: .; v_gene: TRBV10-3; CDR3aa: CAISYLDGNEQFF; CDR3nt: TGTGCCATCAGTTATCTAGACGGCAATGAGCAGTTCTTC
abundance: .; j_gene: TRBJ1-1; d_gene: .; v_gene: TRBV7-6; CDR3aa: CASSLEMQQNTEAFF; CDR3nt: TGTGCCAGCAGCTTGGAGATGCAACAGAACACTGAAGCTTTCTTT
abundance: .; j_gene: TRBJ1-6; d_gene: .; v_gene: TRBV6-4; CDR3aa: CASRVQGLGNSPLHF; CDR3nt: TGTGCCAGCAGGGTGCAGGGACTTGGTAATTCACCCCTCCACTTT
abundance: .; j_gene: TRBJ1-4; d_gene: TRBD1; v_gene: TRBV4-2; CDR3aa: CASSQVGDRRDANEKLFF; CDR3nt: TGTGCCAGCAGCCAAGTGGGGGACAGGCGTGACGCTAATGAAAAACTGTTTTTT
abundance: .; j_gene: TRBJ2-7; d_gene: .; v_gene: TRBV5-1; CDR3aa: CASRNDRSSTEQYF; CDR3nt: TGCGCCAGCAGAAACGACAGGTCCAGTACCGAGCAGTACTTC
abundance: .; j_gene: TRBJ2-1; d_gene: TRBD1; v_gene: TRBV19; CDR3aa: CASSPRMTGYEQFF; CDR3nt: TGTGCCAGTAGTCCACGAATGACAGGGTATGAGCAGTTCTTC
abundance: .; j_gene: TRBJ1-2; d_gene: .; v_gene: TRBV5-6; CDR3aa: CASSLTTNYGYTF; CDR3nt: TGTGCCAGCAGCCTCACTACTAACTATGGCTACACCTTC
abundance: few; j_gene: TRBJ1-2; d_gene: .; v_gene: TRBV30; CDR3aa: CAWSVSVYGYTF; CDR3nt: TGTGCCTGGAGTGTATCAGTGTATGGCTACACCTTC
abundance: once; j_gene: TRBJ1-1; d_gene: TRBD1; v_gene: TRBV29-1; CDR3aa: CSVEGKTGGPNTEAFF; CDR3nt: TGCAGCGTTGAAGGGAAAACAGGGGGGCCGAACACTGAAGCTTTCTTT